This TCR beta chain stems from a study of T cell clonotyping in hematopoietic cell transplantation. The study, taken as a whole, reports: Recipient TCR diversity dropped after transplant; expanded clonotypes rose from day 30 to 180. No sorting was done, leaving CD4 and CD8 contributions mixed. Graft donor and pretransplant recipient Inverse Simpson Index values predicted broader posttransplant TCR diversity.

Of note for this clone: Its specificity is unknown.

The method was immunoSEQ multiplex PCR; TCRdb's version includes in-frame clones alone and lacks a portion of them. The top ten clones hold over 1.2% of a sample with approximately 30,000 clones, nearly 97% of them seen once. CDR1 is SGHDN and CDR2 is FVKESK in the germline V gene. The CDR3 totals 14 residues. Trimming took 2 bases from V and 8 from J; bases not matched to a gene: 6. This clonotype originated in a man aged 45-65 years in good health. Some clones in this sample may be carry-over from other donors' samples. The chain carries TRBV14 and TRBJ1-2; 9 positions agree with TRBD1. The material sequenced was peripheral blood mononuclear cells. DNA for the CDR3: TGTGCCAGCAGCCAAACACAGGGGGCAAGGGGCTACACCTTC. It codes for CASSQTQGARGYTF.